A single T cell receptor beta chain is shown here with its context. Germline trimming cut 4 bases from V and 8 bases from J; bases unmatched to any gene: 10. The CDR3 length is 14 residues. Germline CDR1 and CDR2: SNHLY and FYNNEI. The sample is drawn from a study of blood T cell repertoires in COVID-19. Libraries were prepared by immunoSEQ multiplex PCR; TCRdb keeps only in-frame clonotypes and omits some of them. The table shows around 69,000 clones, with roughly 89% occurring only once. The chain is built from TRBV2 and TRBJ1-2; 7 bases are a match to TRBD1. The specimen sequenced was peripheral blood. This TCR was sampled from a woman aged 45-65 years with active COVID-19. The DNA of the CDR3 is TGTGCCAGCAGTGGAAACAGGGGCTTGAGGGGCTACACCTTC. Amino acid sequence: CASSGNRGLRGYTF.